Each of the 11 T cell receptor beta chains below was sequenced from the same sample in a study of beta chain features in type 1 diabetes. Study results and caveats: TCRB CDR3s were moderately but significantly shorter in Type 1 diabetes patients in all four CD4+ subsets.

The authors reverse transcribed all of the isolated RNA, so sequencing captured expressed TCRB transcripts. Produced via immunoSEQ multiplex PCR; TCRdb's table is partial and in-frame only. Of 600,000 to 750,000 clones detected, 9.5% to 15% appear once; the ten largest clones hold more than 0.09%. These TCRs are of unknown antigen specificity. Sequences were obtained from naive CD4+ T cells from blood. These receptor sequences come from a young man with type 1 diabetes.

CDR3 sequence reads: CASRAQETQYF. DNA of the CDR3: TGTGCCAGCAGGGCCCAAGAGACCCAGTACTTC. The V and J genes are TRBV6-5 and TRBJ2-5; D not resolved. The CDR3 totals 11 residues. The germline gives CDR1 MNHEY, CDR2 SVGAGI. Between the trimmed V and J ends, which lost 6 bases and 1 base, there was a span of 3 bases.

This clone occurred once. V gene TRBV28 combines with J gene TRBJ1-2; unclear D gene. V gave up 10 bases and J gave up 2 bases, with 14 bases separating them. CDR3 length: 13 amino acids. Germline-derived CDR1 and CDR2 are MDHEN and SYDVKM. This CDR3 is CATSWGVNYGYTF. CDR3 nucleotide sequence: TGTGCCACCTCTTGGGGAGTAAACTATGGCTACACCTTC.

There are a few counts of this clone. The CDR3 DNA sequence: TGTGCCAGTAGTATAGGTTCTAACTATGGCTACACCTTC. Translation gives CASSIGSNYGYTF. The V and J genes are TRBV19 and TRBJ1-2; D gene unclear. The CDR3 consists of 13 residues. Germline CDR1 is LNHDA and CDR2 is SQIVND (reference sequence). V dropped 1 base and J dropped 0 bases, with 3 bases sitting between them.

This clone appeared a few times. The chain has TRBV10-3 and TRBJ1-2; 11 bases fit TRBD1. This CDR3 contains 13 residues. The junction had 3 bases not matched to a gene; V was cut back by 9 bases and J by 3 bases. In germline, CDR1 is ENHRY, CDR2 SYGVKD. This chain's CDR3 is CAIGQGADYGYTF. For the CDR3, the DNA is TGTGCCATTGGACAGGGGGCTGACTATGGCTACACCTTC.

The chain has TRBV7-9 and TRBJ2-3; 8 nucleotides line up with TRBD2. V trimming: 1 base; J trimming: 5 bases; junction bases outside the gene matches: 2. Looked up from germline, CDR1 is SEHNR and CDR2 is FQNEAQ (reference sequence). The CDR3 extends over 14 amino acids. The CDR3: CASSLGLAQDTQYF. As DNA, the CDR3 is TGTGCCAGCAGCTTAGGACTAGCGCAAGATACGCAGTATTTT.

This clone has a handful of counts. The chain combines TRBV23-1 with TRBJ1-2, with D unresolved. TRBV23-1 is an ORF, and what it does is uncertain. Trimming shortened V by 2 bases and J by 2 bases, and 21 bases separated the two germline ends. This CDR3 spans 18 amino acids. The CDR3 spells CASSQTQVRLGINYGYTF. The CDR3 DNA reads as TGCGCCAGCAGTCAAACGCAGGTTCGGCTCGGGATCAACTATGGCTACACCTTC.

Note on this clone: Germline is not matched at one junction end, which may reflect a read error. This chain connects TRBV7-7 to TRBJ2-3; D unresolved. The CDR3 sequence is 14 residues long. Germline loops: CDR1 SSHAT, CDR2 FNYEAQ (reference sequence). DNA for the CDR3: TGTGCTAGCAGCTTGGGGTCACCCACAGATACGCAGTATTTT. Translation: CASSLGSPTDTQYF.

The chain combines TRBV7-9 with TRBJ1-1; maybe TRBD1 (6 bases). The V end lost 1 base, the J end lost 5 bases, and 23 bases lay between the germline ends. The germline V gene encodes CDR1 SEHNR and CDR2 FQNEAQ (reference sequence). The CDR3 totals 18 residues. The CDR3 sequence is CASSLGALGTPLVTEAFF. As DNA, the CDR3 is TGTGCCAGCAGCTTAGGGGCCCTTGGGACACCTTTAGTAACTGAAGCTTTCTTT.

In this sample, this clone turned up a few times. Here the CDR3 DNA reads TGTGCCAGCAGCTACGCCGGGAACCAGGGAGAGACCCAGTACTTC. Translation: CASSYAGNQGETQYF. The chain uses TRBV7-9 and TRBJ2-5; either TRBD1 or TRBD2 may supply D (5 bases each). The CDR3 has 15 residues. V shed 4 bases and J shed 4 bases, with 16 bases lying between them. CDR1 is SEHNR, CDR2 FQNEAQ, per germline (reference sequence). Combining the CDR3 with reference TRBV7-9 and TRBJ2-5 gives the whole variable domain DTGVSQNPRHKITKRGQNVTFRCDPISEHNRLYWYRQTLGQGPEFLTYFQNEAQLEKSRLLSDRFSAERPKGSFSTLEIQRTEQGDSAMYLCASSYAGNQGETQYFGPGTRLLVL.

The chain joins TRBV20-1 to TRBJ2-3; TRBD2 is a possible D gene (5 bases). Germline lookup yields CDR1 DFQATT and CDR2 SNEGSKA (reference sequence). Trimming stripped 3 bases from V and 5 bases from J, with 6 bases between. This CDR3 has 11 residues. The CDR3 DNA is TGCAGTGCTAGCGGGAAAGATACGCAGTATTTT. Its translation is CSASGKDTQYF.

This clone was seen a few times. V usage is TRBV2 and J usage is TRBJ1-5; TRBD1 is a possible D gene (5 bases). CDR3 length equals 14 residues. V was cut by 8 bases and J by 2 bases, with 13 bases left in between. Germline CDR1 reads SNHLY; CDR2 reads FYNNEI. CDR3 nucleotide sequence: TGTGCCAGCTCTGCCGGGACGGGCAATCAGCCCCAGCATTTT. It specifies CASSAGTGNQPQHF.